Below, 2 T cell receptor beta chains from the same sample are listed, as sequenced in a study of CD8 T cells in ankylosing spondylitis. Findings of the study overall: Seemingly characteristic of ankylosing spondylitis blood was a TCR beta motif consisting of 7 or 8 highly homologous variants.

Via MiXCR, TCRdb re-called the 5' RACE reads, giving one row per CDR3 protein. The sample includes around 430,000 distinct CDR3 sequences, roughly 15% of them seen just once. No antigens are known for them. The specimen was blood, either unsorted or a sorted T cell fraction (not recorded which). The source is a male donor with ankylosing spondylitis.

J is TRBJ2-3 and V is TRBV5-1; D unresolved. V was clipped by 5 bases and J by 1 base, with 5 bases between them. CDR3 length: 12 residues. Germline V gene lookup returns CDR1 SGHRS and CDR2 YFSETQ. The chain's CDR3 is CASSDGTDTQYF. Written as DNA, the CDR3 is TGCGCCAGCAGTGACGGCACAGATACGCAGTATTTT. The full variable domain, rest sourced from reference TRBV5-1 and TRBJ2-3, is KAGVTQTPRYLIKTRGQQVTLSCSPISGHRSVSWYQQTPGQGLQFLFEYFSETQRNKGNFPGRFSGRQFSNSRSEMNVSTLELGDSALYLCASSDGTDTQYFGPGTRLTVL.

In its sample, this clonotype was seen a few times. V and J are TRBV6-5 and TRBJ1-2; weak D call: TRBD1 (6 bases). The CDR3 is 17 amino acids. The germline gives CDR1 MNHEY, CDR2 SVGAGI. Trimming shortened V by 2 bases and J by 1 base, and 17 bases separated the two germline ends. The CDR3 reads CASSYKSGQMNNYGYTF. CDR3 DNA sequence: TGTGCCAGCAGTTACAAAAGCGGACAGATGAATAACTATGGCTACACCTTC.